This entry is about one T cell receptor (beta chain). Its specificity is unknown. Trimming removed 3 bases from V and 2 bases from J, with 17 bases in between. Germline loops: CDR1 SGDLS, CDR2 YYNGEE. The CDR3 loop spans 16 amino acids. The record originates from a study of CD8 T cells in Susac syndrome. Study results and limitations: In total CD8+ repertoires, around 15 Susac-specific public clones were detected, and CD8+ TEMRA repertoires contained a few. Clonal expansion of CD8+ cells in Susac peaked in TEMRA cells (and in active patients).

Reverse transcription of roughly 0.45 to 1 ug RNA was performed with random hexamers. Amplification of TCR beta CDR3 spanned 54 Vbeta and 13 Jbeta via immunoSEQ multiplex PCR. MiXCR, run by TCRdb on the immunoSEQ multiplex PCR reads, gives a single entry per CDR3 protein. The data show some 130,000 distinct CDR3 sequences, approximately 95% seen once. The V gene is TRBV9, the J gene TRBJ1-2; D perhaps matches TRBD1 (6 bases). The source is a human donor with Susac syndrome. Sequencing was carried out using CD8+ T cells from PBMCs. This chain's CDR3 is CASSDNPGHSNYGYTF. The CDR3 DNA sequence: TGTGCCAGCAGCGATAATCCGGGACACAGCAACTATGGCTACACCTTC. Looking up the rest from reference TRBV9 and TRBJ1-2 gives the full variable domain: DSGVTQTPKHLITATGQRVTLRCSPRSGDLSVYWYQQSLDQGLQFLIQYYNGEERAKGNILERFSAQQFPDLHSELNLSSLELGDSALYFCASSDNPGHSNYGYTFGSGTRLTVV.